Shown below are 11 T cell receptor beta chains from a single sample sequenced in a study of identical twins. TCRdb fed the 5' RACE reads into MiXCR, producing one record per CDR3 protein. The sample records some 1,600,000 distinct CDR3 sequences, under 35% being singletons. Sequenced: cord blood. The receptors stem from a newborn girl in good health.

This rearrangement joins TRBV9 to TRBJ2-1, with a tentative D call TRBD1 (5 bases). In germline, CDR1 is SGDLS, CDR2 YYNGEE. The CDR3 totals 18 residues. V was cut by 4 bases and J by 1 base, with 21 bases left in between. CDR3 amino acids: CASSFSSPRTLSYNEQFF. CDR3 bases: TGTGCCAGCAGCTTCTCGTCCCCTAGGACACTATCCTACAATGAGCAGTTCTTC.

This sequence joins TRBV4-2 and TRBJ2-3; tentatively, D is TRBD1 or TRBD2 (6 bases each). V was trimmed by 0 bases and J by 4 bases, leaving 17 bases between them. The CDR3 runs 17 residues. In germline, CDR1 is LGHNA, CDR2 YNFKEQ. The CDR3: CASSQDRTGATSDTQYF. DNA for the CDR3: TGTGCCAGCAGCCAAGATCGTACGGGGGCGACCTCAGATACGCAGTATTTT.

With regard to this clonotype: It may be a read error: a sequence one base away is much more abundant. The chain has TRBV5-1 and TRBJ2-1; 8 bases map to TRBD1. The junction had 10 bases not matched to a gene; V was cut back by 4 bases and J by 10 bases. This CDR3 comprises 14 residues. CDR1 and CDR2 (germline): SGHRS, YFSETQ. CDR3 sequence: CASSPTGVTYEQFF. Here the CDR3 DNA reads TGCGCCAGCAGCCCGACAGGGGTAACCTACGAGCAGTTCTTC.

This clonotype was observed a handful of times. The rearrangement joins TRBV28 to TRBJ1-5, with TRBD1 identical over 7 bases. Germline CDR1 is MDHEN and CDR2 is SYDVKM. Trimming removed 6 bases from V and 7 bases from J; junction bases left unmatched: 18. There are 17 residues in the CDR3. The CDR3 nucleotides are TGTGCCAGCAGAAATGTAAGGACAGGTTCTAGGTGGCAGCCCCAGCATTTT. It codes for CASRNVRTGSRWQPQHF. Combining the CDR3 with reference TRBV28 and TRBJ1-5 gives the whole variable domain DVKVTQSSRYLVKRTGEKVFLECVQDMDHENMFWYRQDPGLGLRLIYFSYDVKMKEKGDIPEGYSVSREKKERFSLILESASTNQTSMYLCASRNVRTGSRWQPQHFGDGTRLSIL.

This clonotype was counted between two and nine times. CDR3 sequence: CASSFRGVEFF. CDR3 DNA sequence: TGTGCCAGCAGTTTTAGGGGGGTGGAGTTCTTC. This chain joins TRBV28 and TRBJ2-1, with D possibly being TRBD1 or TRBD2 (6 bases each). This CDR3 spans 11 amino acids. V lost 3 bases, J lost 14 bases, and 11 bases lay in between. CDR1 is MDHEN, CDR2 SYDVKM, per germline.

The V call is TRBV18, the J call TRBJ1-1; TRBD1 matches at 8 bases. CDR1 is KGHSH and CDR2 is LQKENI in the germline V gene. V trimming: 3 bases; J trimming: 3 bases; junction bases outside the gene matches: 3. The CDR3 totals 14 residues. CDR3: CASSPVQGDTEAFF. As DNA, the CDR3 is TGTGCCAGCTCACCCGTACAGGGGGACACTGAAGCTTTCTTT.

The chain uses TRBV3-1 and TRBJ2-7, with 7 bases matching TRBD2. Germline V gives CDR1 LGHDT, CDR2 YNNKEL (reference sequence). V lost 0 bases, J lost 3 bases, and 5 bases stayed unmatched. CDR3 length: 15 amino acids. CDR3 residues: CASSQDFQRDYEQYF. CDR3 nucleotides: TGTGCCAGCAGCCAAGATTTCCAGCGGGACTACGAGCAGTACTTC.

In its sample, this clonotype was seen a few times. V and J are TRBV4-1 and TRBJ1-1; D unresolved. The V end was cut by 2 bases, the J end by 0 bases, with 7 bases between. Germline V gives CDR1 MGHRA, CDR2 YSYEKL. The CDR3 sequence is 14 residues long. The CDR3 loop reads CASSQRQLNTEAFF. CDR3 DNA sequence: TGCGCCAGCAGCCAACGGCAGCTGAACACTGAAGCTTTCTTT.

V is TRBV12-3 or TRBV12-4 and J is TRBJ2-3; 10 bases agree with TRBD1. V lost 9 bases, J lost 2 bases, and 5 bases stayed unmatched. CDR3 length equals 14 residues. The CDR3 nucleotides are TGTGCCAGTTGGGACAGGGGCCTCACAGATACGCAGTATTTT. It codes for CASWDRGLTDTQYF.

The chain couples TRBV12-3 or TRBV12-4 to TRBJ1-4, with a possible D match to TRBD1 (5 bases). The CDR3 runs to 16 residues. Between the trimmed V and J ends, which lost 3 bases and 0 bases, there was a span of 11 bases. CDR3 sequence reads: CASSFRGPATNEKLFF. The DNA of the CDR3 is TGTGCCAGCAGTTTTAGGGGACCGGCAACTAATGAAAAACTGTTTTTT.

In regard to this clonotype: An end of the junction differs from the germline gene, which may be a read error. The chain joins TRBV10-3 to TRBJ2-5; D may match TRBD1 or TRBD2 (5 bases each). Germline V lookup: CDR1 ENHRY, CDR2 SYGVKD. This CDR3 is built from 13 residues. CDR3 nucleotides: TGTGCCGTCAGTGATTTGGGGGAAGAGACCCAGTACTTC. This sequence encodes CAVSDLGEETQYF.